One and the same sample provided the 27 T cell receptor beta chains below, sequenced in a study of T cells after yellow fever vaccination. TCRdb reprocessed the 5' RACE reads with MiXCR, giving one entry per CDR3 protein. The table includes 150,000 to 200,000 distinct CDR3 sequences, approximately 9.9% detected once. This material consisted of CD8+ T cells sorted from PBMCs, taken 15 days after the yellow fever booster vaccination. The receptor set was obtained from a man between 18 and 35 years old who received the YFV17D yellow fever vaccine.

This sequence joins TRBV27 and TRBJ2-7; D might be TRBD1 (6 bases). Germline CDR1 is MNHEY and CDR2 is SMNVEV (reference sequence). This CDR3 has 13 residues. The germline V and J ends were trimmed by 6 bases and 3 bases, with 12 bases remaining between them. The CDR3 protein is CASSQGNGYEQYV. CDR3 sequence (DNA): TGTGCCAGCAGCCAGGGGAATGGCTACGAGCAGTACGTC.

This clonotype occurred a few times. The chain carries TRBV27 and TRBJ2-7, with 7 bases matching TRBD2. V shed 6 bases and J 6 bases; nucleotides not matched to a gene: 8. Germline V gene sequence: CDR1 MNHEY, CDR2 SMNVEV (reference sequence). The CDR3 is 13 amino acids. CDR3 region: CASSPGLVSEQYV. CDR3 DNA sequence: TGTGCCAGCAGCCCCGGACTAGTTTCCGAGCAGTACGTC.

There are a few counts of this clonotype. In DNA, the CDR3 is TGTGCCAGCAGCTCGACTAGCTCCGGGGAGCTGTTTTTT. It specifies CASSSTSSGELFF. This rearrangement joins TRBV7-3 to TRBJ2-2, with 7 positions matching TRBD2. Per the germline V gene, CDR1 is SGHTA and CDR2 is FQGTGA. The CDR3 is 13 amino acids. Losses at the gene ends were 4 bases for V and 6 bases for J; bases not matched to a gene: 2.

This clonotype was found a few times. The genes are TRBV3-1 and TRBJ1-2; tentatively, D is TRBD1 (6 bases). CDR3 length: 18 amino acids. Trimming took off 0 bases at V and 0 bases at J, with 17 bases between the two ends. CDR1 is LGHDT and CDR2 is YNNKEL in the germline V gene (reference sequence). CDR3 in amino acids: CASSQEGGMQDPNYGYTF. As DNA, the CDR3 is TGTGCCAGCAGCCAAGAAGGGGGGATGCAGGATCCTAACTATGGCTACACCTTC.

The rearrangement uses TRBV6-2 or TRBV6-3 and TRBJ2-1; no definite D call. CDR3 length: 15 amino acids. In germline, CDR1 is MNHEY, CDR2 SVGEGT. V dropped 0 bases and J dropped 9 bases, with 15 bases sitting between them. The CDR3 DNA reads TGTGCCAGCAGTTACTCGATTTCTGGCGCCGCTGAGCAGTTCTTC. It encodes CASSYSISGAAEQFF.

This clonotype was observed a handful of times. The rearrangement uses TRBV6-2 or TRBV6-3 and TRBJ2-7; D unresolved. Trimming took off 4 bases at V and 1 base at J, with 5 bases between the two ends. Germline V CDR1 and CDR2: MNHEY, SVGEGT. The CDR3 spans 12 residues. The CDR3 bases are TGTGCCAGCAGTTTCCGGTCCTACGAGCAGTACTTC. Translation: CASSFRSYEQYF.

This clonotype was counted only a few times. For the CDR3, the DNA is TGTGCCAGCAGCGCGGACAGGGGGGGCTCCTACGAGCAGTACTTC. Its translation: CASSADRGGSYEQYF. This chain connects TRBV9 to TRBJ2-7; 10 bases fit TRBD1. This CDR3 spans 15 amino acids. Unmatched junction bases numbered 3, after V lost 3 bases and J lost 0 bases. Germline CDR1 SGDLS, CDR2 YYNGEE.

This clonotype appeared a few times. J is TRBJ2-3 and V is TRBV19; D may be TRBD2 (5 bases). Trimming removed 11 bases at V and 0 bases at J, with 12 bases between. Germline V gives CDR1 LNHDA, CDR2 SQIVND (reference sequence). CDR3 size: 13 residues. In DNA form, the CDR3 reads TGTGCCGGTCCCGAGCGGAGCACAGATACGCAGTATTTT. This gives the protein CAGPERSTDTQYF.

Notes on this clonotype: At one boundary the junction diverges from the germline segment, which might be a read error. The chain combines TRBV6-5 with TRBJ1-1; the D is unclear. The CDR3 is made up of 14 amino acids. Germline CDR1 MNHEY, CDR2 SVGAGI. In nucleotides, the CDR3 is TGTGCCAGCAGTTACAGGGCGTCGAACACTGAATCTTTCTTT. Its translation is CASSYRASNTESFF.

V gene TRBV12-3 or TRBV12-4 combines with J gene TRBJ1-5; D unclear. There are 16 residues in the CDR3. The V and J ends lost 1 base and 6 bases respectively, with 16 bases between them. Here the CDR3 DNA reads TGTGCCAGCAGTTTAGGCGCCGGTTGGGGTGGTCAGCCCCAGCATTTT. Translating it yields CASSLGAGWGGQPQHF.

This clonotype came up a few times. The V call is TRBV7-9, the J call TRBJ1-2; 9 nucleotides align to TRBD1. This CDR3 is 15 amino acids long. The trim removed 4 bases at V and 2 bases at J, leaving 5 bases unmatched. Per the germline V gene, CDR1 is SEHNR and CDR2 is FQNEAQ (reference sequence). CDR3 region: CASSSRQGENYGYTF. The CDR3 DNA follows: TGTGCCAGCAGCTCGAGACAGGGGGAAAACTATGGCTACACCTTC.

The chain has TRBV24-1 and TRBJ2-5, with D perhaps matching TRBD2 (6 bases). Trimming took off 11 bases at V and 2 bases at J, with 11 bases between the two ends. The germline gives CDR1 KGHDR, CDR2 SFDVKD. The CDR3 loop spans 12 amino acids. In nucleotides, the CDR3 is TGTGCCAATCGGGCGGGACAAGAGACCCAGTACTTC. It translates to CANRAGQETQYF.

The chain combines TRBV7-8 with TRBJ2-3, with 11 bases lining up with TRBD2. This CDR3 has 16 amino acids. V lost 4 bases and J lost 2; bases outside the gene matches: 5. Germline CDR1 reads SGHVS; CDR2 reads FQNEAQ. The CDR3 DNA reads as TGTGCCAGCAGCTCTCTAGCGGGGGGTTTCACAGATACGCAGTATTTT. It codes for CASSSLAGGFTDTQYF.

This clonotype occurred many times. The V call is TRBV7-9, the J call TRBJ2-7; 8 bases fit TRBD2. J gave up 5 bases and V 5 bases, and 8 bases lay outside the gene matches. Germline-derived CDR1 and CDR2 are SEHNR and FQNEAQ (reference sequence). The CDR3 is 14 residues long. Written as DNA, the CDR3 is TGTGCCAGCAGCCCCTACGGGGGGGCACACGAGCAGTACTTC. It is translated as CASSPYGGAHEQYF.

This chain links TRBV25-1 with TRBJ2-4, with D uncertain. V lost 7 bases and J lost 3, with 10 bases in between. CDR1 and CDR2 from the germline V gene are MGHDK and SYGVNS. The CDR3 sequence is 13 residues long. This CDR3 is CASKGIDKNIQYF. The CDR3 DNA sequence: TGTGCCAGCAAGGGTATCGACAAAAACATTCAGTACTTC.

This chain uses TRBV11-2 with TRBJ2-2; 8 nucleotides line up with TRBD1. Germline CDR1 SGHAT, CDR2 FQNNGV. J lost 4 bases, V lost 0 bases, and 7 bases had no gene match. This CDR3 is 17 amino acids long. The DNA of the CDR3 is TGTGCCAGCAGCTTAGAGGGGACAGGCGTGCGCACCGGGGAGCTGTTTTTT. It codes for CASSLEGTGVRTGELFF.

This clonotype was seen a few times. The gene calls are TRBV7-9 and TRBJ2-2, with 12 bases aligning to TRBD2. The CDR3 totals 15 residues. Germline V lookup: CDR1 SEHNR, CDR2 FQNEAQ (reference sequence). The V and J ends lost 5 bases and 5 bases, in that order; junction bases with no gene match: 3. The DNA for the CDR3 is TGTGCCAGCAGCAGGACTAGCGGGGCTACCGGGGAGCTGTTTTTT. As protein: CASSRTSGATGELFF.

This chain uses TRBV4-3 with TRBJ2-3; D may correspond to TRBD1 or TRBD2 (5 bases each). V shed 1 base and J shed 4 bases, with 9 bases lying between them. Germline V gene data show CDR1 as LGHNA and CDR2 as YSLEER. This CDR3 region has 14 residues. CDR3 residues: CASSQGGAADTQYF. CDR3 in DNA: TGCGCCAGCAGCCAAGGAGGGGCGGCAGATACGCAGTATTTT.

This clonotype was counted between two and nine times. This chain links TRBV7-2 with TRBJ1-3; D not resolved. Trimming pared 5 bases from V and 0 bases from J, leaving 23 bases between. This CDR3 comprises 19 residues. In germline, CDR1 is SGHTA, CDR2 FQGNSA. The CDR3 loop reads CASSPYLTTTVNSGNTIYF. For the CDR3, the DNA is TGTGCCAGCAGCCCATACCTAACCACAACAGTGAACTCTGGAAACACCATATATTTT.

The genes are TRBV4-1 and TRBJ2-1; 7 bases match TRBD2. The CDR3 loop spans 13 amino acids. Looked up from germline, CDR1 is MGHRA and CDR2 is YSYEKL. With 1 base clipped from V and 9 bases from J, the junction kept 3 bases outside the gene matches. CDR3 sequence reads: CASSQVSGGEQFF. CDR3 DNA: TGCGCCAGCAGCCAAGTCTCGGGGGGTGAGCAGTTCTTC.

V is TRBV4-1 and J is TRBJ2-5; TRBD1 is a possible D gene (5 bases). CDR3 size: 12 residues. Per germline, CDR1 MGHRA and CDR2 YSYEKL. V was clipped by 5 bases and J by 4 bases, with 8 bases between them. As DNA, the CDR3 is TGCGCCAGCAGCTTCCAGGGAGAGACCCAGTACTTC. This codes for CASSFQGETQYF.

Here the CDR3 DNA reads TGTGCCAGCAGCCAAGGATTAGGACTTTTAAGGGGGGAGCTGTTTTTT. It specifies CASSQGLGLLRGELFF. The rearrangement joins TRBV4-2 to TRBJ2-2; weak D call: TRBD2 (5 bases). Germline CDR1 reads LGHNA; CDR2 reads YNFKEQ. This CDR3 has 16 amino acids. Trimming left V 1 base short and J 8 bases short, with 17 bases between.

This chain joins TRBV9 and TRBJ2-3; D remains unclear. Germline V CDR1 and CDR2: SGDLS, YYNGEE. There are 13 residues in the CDR3. The germline V and J ends were trimmed by 5 bases and 3 bases, with 10 bases remaining between them. The CDR3 reads CASSRRLTDTQYF. CDR3 sequence (DNA): TGTGCCAGCAGTCGACGATTAACAGATACGCAGTATTTT. Full variable domain (rest looked up from reference TRBV9 and TRBJ2-3): DSGVTQTPKHLITATGQRVTLRCSPRSGDLSVYWYQQSLDQGLQFLIQYYNGEERAKGNILERFSAQQFPDLHSELNLSSLELGDSALYFCASSRRLTDTQYFGPGTRLTVL.

In DNA, the CDR3 is TGTGCCACCAGTGATACCGGGACTGGGGCCAATGAGCAGTTCTTC. Protein sequence: CATSDTGTGANEQFF. The chain employs TRBV24-1 and TRBJ2-1; D perhaps matches TRBD2 (6 bases). CDR1 is KGHDR, CDR2 SFDVKD, per germline. Trimming left V 3 bases short and J 6 bases short, with 14 bases between. This CDR3 region has 15 residues.

This sequence joins TRBV4-3 and TRBJ1-1; D perhaps matches TRBD1 (6 bases). Trimming pared 2 bases from V and 4 bases from J, leaving 14 bases between. CDR1 and CDR2 from the germline V gene are LGHNA and YSLEER. The CDR3 contains 15 residues. In DNA, the CDR3 is TGCGCCAGCAGCCAACTCTCTCGGACAGTCACTGAAGCTTTCTTT. Protein sequence: CASSQLSRTVTEAFF.

The table lists this clonotype with a few counts. The CDR3 region has the DNA TGTGCCAGCAGTTTTAGCGTATTCATGAACACTGAAGCTTTCTTT. It is translated as CASSFSVFMNTEAFF. The chain joins TRBV6-2 or TRBV6-3 to TRBJ1-1; D unclear. V was trimmed by 4 bases and J by 0 bases, leaving 12 bases between them. The CDR3 spans 15 residues. Per germline, CDR1 MNHEY and CDR2 SVGEGT.

This clonotype was seen a few times. V gene TRBV6-5 combines with J gene TRBJ2-1; TRBD1 matches at 9 bases. The germline V gene has CDR1 MNHEY and CDR2 SVGAGI. Unmatched junction bases numbered 2, after V lost 2 bases and J lost 6 bases. The length of the CDR3 is 14 residues. In nucleotides, the CDR3 is TGTGCCAGCAGTTACCAGGGACAGGGCAATGAGCAGTTCTTC. It codes for CASSYQGQGNEQFF.